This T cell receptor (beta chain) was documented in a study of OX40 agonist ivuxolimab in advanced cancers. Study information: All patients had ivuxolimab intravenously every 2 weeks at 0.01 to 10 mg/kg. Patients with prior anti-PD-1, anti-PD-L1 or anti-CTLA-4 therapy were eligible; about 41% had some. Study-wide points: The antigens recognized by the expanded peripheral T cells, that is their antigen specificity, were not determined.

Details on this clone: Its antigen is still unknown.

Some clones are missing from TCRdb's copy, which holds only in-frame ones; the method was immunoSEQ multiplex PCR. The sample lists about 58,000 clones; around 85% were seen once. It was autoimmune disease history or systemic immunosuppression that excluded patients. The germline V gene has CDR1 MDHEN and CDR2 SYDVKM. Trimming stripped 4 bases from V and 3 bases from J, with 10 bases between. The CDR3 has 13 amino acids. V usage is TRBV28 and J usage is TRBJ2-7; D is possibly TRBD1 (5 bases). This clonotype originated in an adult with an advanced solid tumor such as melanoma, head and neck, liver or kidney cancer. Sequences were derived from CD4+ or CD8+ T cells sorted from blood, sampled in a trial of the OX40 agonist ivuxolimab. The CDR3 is CASSSGHRYEQYF. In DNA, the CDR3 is TGTGCCAGCAGTTCAGGGCATCGCTACGAGCAGTACTTC.